This T cell receptor (beta chain) was profiled in a study of blood T cell repertoires in COVID-19. About the research overall: Samples representing acute and convalescent COVID-19 were sourced from the United States, Italy and Spain. From T cells, B-cell-depleted T cells, or PBMCs came the material, which was cDNA or gDNA.

V trimming: 3 bases; J trimming: 5 bases; junction bases outside the gene matches: 0. Germline assignment: CDR1 SGHAT and CDR2 FQDESV (reference sequence). This CDR3 has 12 amino acids. Authors' analysis steps: Amplification with reference gene primers provided the estimates of nucleated cell counts. TCRdb's table, derived via immunoSEQ multiplex PCR, lists solely in-frame clones and lacks some. The V and J calls and clone size were taken over from that table, and D and trimming were inferred from the DNA. The sample holds approximately 100,000 clones, roughly 84% seen once. The chain carries TRBV11-1 and TRBJ1-1; 7 bases line up with TRBD1. Sequenced material: peripheral blood. This receptor was taken from a human donor in a cohort sampled during active COVID-19. CDR3 bases: TGTGCCAGCAGCTTCAGGGGGACTGAAGCTTTCTTT. Its protein is CASSFRGTEAFF.